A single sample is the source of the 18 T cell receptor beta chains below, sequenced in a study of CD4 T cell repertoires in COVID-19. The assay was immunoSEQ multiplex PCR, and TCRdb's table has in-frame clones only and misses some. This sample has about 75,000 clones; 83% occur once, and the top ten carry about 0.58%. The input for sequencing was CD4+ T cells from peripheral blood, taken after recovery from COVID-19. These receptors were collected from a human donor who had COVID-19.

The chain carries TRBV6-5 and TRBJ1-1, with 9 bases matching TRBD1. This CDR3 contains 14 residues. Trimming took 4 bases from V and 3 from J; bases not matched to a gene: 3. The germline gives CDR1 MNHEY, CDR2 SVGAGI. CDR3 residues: CASSSGTGYTEAFF. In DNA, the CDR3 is TGTGCCAGCAGTTCCGGGACAGGGTACACTGAAGCTTTCTTT.

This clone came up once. CDR3 sequence: CASSFGGNTGELFF. CDR3 DNA: TGTGCCAGCAGCTTCGGCGGGAACACCGGGGAGCTGTTTTTT. The chain links TRBV11-2 to TRBJ2-2; D gene ambiguous. The CDR3 extends over 14 amino acids. CDR1 and CDR2 (germline): SGHAT, FQNNGV. The V end was cut by 3 bases, the J end by 1 base, with 6 bases between.

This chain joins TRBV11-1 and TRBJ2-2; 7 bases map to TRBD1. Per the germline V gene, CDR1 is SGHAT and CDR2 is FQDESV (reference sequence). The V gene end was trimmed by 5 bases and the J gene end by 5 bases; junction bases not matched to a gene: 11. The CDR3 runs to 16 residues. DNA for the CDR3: TGTGCCAGCAGCCCCCCGGGCAGGGGGATGACCGGGGAGCTGTTTTTT. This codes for CASSPPGRGMTGELFF.

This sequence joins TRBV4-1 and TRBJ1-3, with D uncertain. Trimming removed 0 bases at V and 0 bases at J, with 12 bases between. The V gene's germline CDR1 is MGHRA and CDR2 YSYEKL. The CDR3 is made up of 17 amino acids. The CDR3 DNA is TGCGCCAGCAGCCAAGAGGGTTTAGCGATCTCTGGAAACACCATATATTTT. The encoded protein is CASSQEGLAISGNTIYF.

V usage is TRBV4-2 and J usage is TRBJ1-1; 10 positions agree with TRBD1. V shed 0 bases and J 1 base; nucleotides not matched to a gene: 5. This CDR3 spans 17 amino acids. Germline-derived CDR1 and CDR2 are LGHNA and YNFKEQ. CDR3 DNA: TGTGCCAGCAGCCAAGAAGGGACAGGGGCCGGGAACACTGAAGCTTTCTTT. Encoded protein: CASSQEGTGAGNTEAFF.

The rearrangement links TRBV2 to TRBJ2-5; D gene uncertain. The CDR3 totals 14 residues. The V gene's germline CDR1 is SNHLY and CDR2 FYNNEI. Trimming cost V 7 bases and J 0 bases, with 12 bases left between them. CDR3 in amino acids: CASTNTAYQETQYF. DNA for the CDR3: TGTGCCAGCACCAATACTGCGTACCAAGAGACCCAGTACTTC.

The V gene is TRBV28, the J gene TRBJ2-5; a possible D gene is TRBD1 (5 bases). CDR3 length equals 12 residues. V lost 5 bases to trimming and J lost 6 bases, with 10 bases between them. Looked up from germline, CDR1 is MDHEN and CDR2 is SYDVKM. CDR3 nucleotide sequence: TGTGCCAGCAGTCAGGGCCCCAAGACCCAGTACTTC. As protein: CASSQGPKTQYF.

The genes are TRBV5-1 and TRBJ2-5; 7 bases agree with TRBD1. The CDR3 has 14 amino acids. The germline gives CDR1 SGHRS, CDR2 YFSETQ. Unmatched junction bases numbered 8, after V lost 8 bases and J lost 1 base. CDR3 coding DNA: TGCGCCAGTACTACGGGACAGCCCCAAGAGACCCAGTACTTC. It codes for CASTTGQPQETQYF.

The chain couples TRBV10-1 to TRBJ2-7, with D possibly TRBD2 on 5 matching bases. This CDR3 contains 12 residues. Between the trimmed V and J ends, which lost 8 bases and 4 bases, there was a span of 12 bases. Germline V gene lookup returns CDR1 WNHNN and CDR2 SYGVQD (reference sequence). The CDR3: CASSNGIYEQYF. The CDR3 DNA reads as TGCGCCAGCTCCAACGGGATTTACGAGCAGTACTTC.

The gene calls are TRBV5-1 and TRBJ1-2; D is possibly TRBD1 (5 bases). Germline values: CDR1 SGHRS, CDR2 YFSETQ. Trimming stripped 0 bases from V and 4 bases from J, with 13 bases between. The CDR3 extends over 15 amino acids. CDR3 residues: CASSLEGQGGYGYTF. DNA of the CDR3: TGCGCCAGCAGCTTGGAAGGTCAGGGAGGCTATGGCTACACCTTC.

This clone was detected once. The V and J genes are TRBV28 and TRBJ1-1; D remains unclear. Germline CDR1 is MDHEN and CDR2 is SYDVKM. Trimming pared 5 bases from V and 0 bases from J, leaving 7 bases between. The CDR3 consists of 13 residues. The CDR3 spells CASSMPLNTEAFF. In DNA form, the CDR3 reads TGTGCCAGCAGTATGCCACTGAACACTGAAGCTTTCTTT.

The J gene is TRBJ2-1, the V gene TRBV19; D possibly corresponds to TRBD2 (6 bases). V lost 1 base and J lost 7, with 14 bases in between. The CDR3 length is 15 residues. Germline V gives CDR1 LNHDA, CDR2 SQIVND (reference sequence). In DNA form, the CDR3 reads TGTGCCAGTAGTATAGGAGGCGCGGGGATTAATGAGCAGTTCTTC. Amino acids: CASSIGGAGINEQFF.

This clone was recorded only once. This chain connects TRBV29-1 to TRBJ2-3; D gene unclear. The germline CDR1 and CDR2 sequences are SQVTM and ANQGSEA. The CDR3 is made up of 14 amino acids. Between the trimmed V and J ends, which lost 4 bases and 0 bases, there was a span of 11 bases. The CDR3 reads CSVGLGLSTDTQYF. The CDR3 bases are TGCAGCGTTGGTTTGGGCCTCAGCACAGATACGCAGTATTTT.

The CDR3 nucleotides read TGTGCCAGTAGTACGGCGGGAGGTAGACCCTACGAGCAGTACTTC. Protein product: CASSTAGGRPYEQYF. The rearrangement links TRBV19 to TRBJ2-7; 8 positions agree with TRBD2. The CDR3 length is 15 residues. Germline lookup yields CDR1 LNHDA and CDR2 SQIVND (reference sequence). V dropped 4 bases and J dropped 2; count of bases not matched to a gene: 7.

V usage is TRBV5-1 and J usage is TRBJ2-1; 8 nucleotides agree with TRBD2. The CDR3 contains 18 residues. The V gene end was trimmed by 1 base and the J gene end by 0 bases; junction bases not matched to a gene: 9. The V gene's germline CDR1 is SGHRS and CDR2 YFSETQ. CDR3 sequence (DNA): TGCGCCAGCAGCTTGATGTCTAGCGGGCCCATCTCCTACAATGAGCAGTTCTTC. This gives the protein CASSLMSSGPISYNEQFF.

CDR3 coding DNA: TGTGCCAGCAGTAACCCTGCCTCCTATAATTCACCCCTCCACTTT. Its translation: CASSNPASYNSPLHF. The rearrangement uses TRBV6-1 and TRBJ1-6; D not certain. The CDR3 runs 15 residues. CDR1 and CDR2 (germline): MNHNS, SASEGT. The V and J ends lost 5 bases and 0 bases respectively, with 8 bases between them.

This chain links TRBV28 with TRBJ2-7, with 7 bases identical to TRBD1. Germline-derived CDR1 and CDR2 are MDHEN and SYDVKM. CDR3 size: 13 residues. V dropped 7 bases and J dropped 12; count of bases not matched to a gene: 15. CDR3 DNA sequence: TGTGCCAGCACTCCCCTGGACAGGATGACGCCGTACTTC. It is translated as CASTPLDRMTPYF.

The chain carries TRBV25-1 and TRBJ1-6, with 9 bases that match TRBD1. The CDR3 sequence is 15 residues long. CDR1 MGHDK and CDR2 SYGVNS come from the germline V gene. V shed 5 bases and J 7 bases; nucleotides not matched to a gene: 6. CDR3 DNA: TGTGCCAGCAGTCCCACGGGACAGGGAAATTCACCCCTCCACTTT. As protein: CASSPTGQGNSPLHF.